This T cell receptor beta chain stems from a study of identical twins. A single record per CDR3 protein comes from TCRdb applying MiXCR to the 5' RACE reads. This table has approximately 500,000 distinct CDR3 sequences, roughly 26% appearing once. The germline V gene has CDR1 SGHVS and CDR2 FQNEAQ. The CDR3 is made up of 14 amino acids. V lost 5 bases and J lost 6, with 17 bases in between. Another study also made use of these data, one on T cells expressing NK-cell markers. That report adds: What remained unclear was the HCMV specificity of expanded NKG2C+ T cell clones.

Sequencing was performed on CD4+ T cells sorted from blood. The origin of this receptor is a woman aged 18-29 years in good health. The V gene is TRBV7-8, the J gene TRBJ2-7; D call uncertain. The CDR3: CASSRPEAMREQYF. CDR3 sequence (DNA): TGTGCCAGCAGCCGACCCGAGGCGATGCGCGAGCAGTACTTC.